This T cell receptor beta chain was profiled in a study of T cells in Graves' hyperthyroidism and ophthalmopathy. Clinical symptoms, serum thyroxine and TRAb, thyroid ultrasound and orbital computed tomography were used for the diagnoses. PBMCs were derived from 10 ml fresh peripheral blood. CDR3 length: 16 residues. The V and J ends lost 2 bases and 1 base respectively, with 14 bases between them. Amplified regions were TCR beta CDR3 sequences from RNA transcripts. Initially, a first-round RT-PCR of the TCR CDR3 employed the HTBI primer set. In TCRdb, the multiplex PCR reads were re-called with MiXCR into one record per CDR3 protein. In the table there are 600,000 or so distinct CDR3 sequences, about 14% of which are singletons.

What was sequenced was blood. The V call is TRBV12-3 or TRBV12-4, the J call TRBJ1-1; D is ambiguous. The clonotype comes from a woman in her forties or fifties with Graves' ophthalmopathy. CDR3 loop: CASSLMAGWENTEAFF. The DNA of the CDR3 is TGTGCCAGCAGTTTAATGGCCGGCTGGGAGAACACTGAAGCTTTCTTT.